This entry lists 26 T cell receptor beta chains sequenced from one sample in a study of T-cell memory formation after mild COVID-19. In TCRdb, the 5' RACE reads were re-called with MiXCR into one record per CDR3 protein. The sample shows around 300,000 distinct CDR3 sequences, roughly 17% of them seen only once. The sample taken for sequencing was PBMCs or a T cell subset sorted from them (not recorded which). All receptors derive from a man between 18 and 29 years old who had mild COVID-19 (a few samples of this study predate the infection). Cell type and time point are not known.

This chain links TRBV3-1 with TRBJ2-7, with D unclear. V shed 0 bases and J shed 4 bases, with 10 bases lying between them. The germline V gene encodes CDR1 LGHDT and CDR2 YNNKEL (reference sequence). The CDR3 covers 14 residues. CDR3 in amino acids: CASSQDSWSYEQYF. DNA for the CDR3: TGTGCCAGCAGCCAAGATTCATGGTCTTACGAGCAGTACTTC.

V and J are TRBV7-8 and TRBJ2-1; 12 bases fit TRBD2. The CDR3 covers 15 residues. Trimming cost V 8 bases and J 10 bases; bases outside gene matches: 12. Germline values: CDR1 SGHVS, CDR2 FQNEAQ. In nucleotides, the CDR3 is TGTGCCAGCTCCTGGGCTAGCGGGGGGGCAAGAGAGCAGTTCTTC. Its protein product is CASSWASGGAREQFF.

In this sample, this clonotype turned up a few times. This chain uses TRBV10-3 with TRBJ1-2; D gene unclear. The CDR3 is made up of 17 amino acids. With 0 bases removed from V and 0 bases from J, the gap between germline ends came to 14 bases. The V gene's germline CDR1 is ENHRY and CDR2 SYGVKD. CDR3 nucleotide sequence: TGTGCCATCAGTGAGTCTCGCAGGTCAAAAACTAACTATGGCTACACCTTC. This gives the protein CAISESRRSKTNYGYTF.

This clonotype was detected a few times. The rearrangement uses TRBV6-1 and TRBJ2-1, with 7 bases lining up with TRBD2. The CDR3 has 15 amino acids. CDR1 MNHNS and CDR2 SASEGT come from the germline V gene. Trimming took 1 base from V and 3 from J; bases not matched to a gene: 3. This CDR3 is CASSEEGGGYNEQFF. In nucleotides, the CDR3 is TGTGCCAGCAGTGAAGAAGGCGGGGGCTACAATGAGCAGTTCTTC.

The CDR3 coding sequence is TGTGCCAGCAGCACCGGCCGGTGGGGAAAACTGTTTTTT. It translates to CASSTGRWGKLFF. The genes are TRBV7-9 and TRBJ1-4; no reliable D call. V shed 5 bases and J shed 10 bases, with 14 bases lying between them. The CDR3 is made up of 13 amino acids. Germline V lookup: CDR1 SEHNR, CDR2 FQNEAQ (reference sequence).

Many counts were recorded for this clonotype. The chain couples TRBV7-3 to TRBJ2-3; D call uncertain. The ends were cut back, 4 bases at V and 5 bases at J, with 10 bases in the middle. The CDR3 extends over 13 amino acids. Germline CDR1 reads SGHTA; CDR2 reads FQGTGA. The CDR3 region is CASSSGPIDTQYF. The CDR3 coding sequence is TGTGCCAGCAGCTCCGGACCCATAGATACGCAGTATTTT.

J is TRBJ2-3 and V is TRBV7-2; 10 bases are shared with TRBD2. This CDR3 is built from 16 residues. Trimming removed 2 bases from V and 5 bases from J; junction bases left unmatched: 7. Germline V CDR1 and CDR2: SGHTA, FQGNSA. The CDR3 sequence is CASSLSSGGARDTQYF. DNA for the CDR3: TGTGCCAGCAGCTTATCCAGCGGGGGGGCGAGAGATACGCAGTATTTT.

This clonotype was seen a handful of times. The chain uses TRBV19 and TRBJ2-1; 12 bases line up with TRBD2. The V and J ends lost 9 bases and 4 bases, in that order; junction bases with no gene match: 10. CDR1 is LNHDA, CDR2 SQIVND, per germline (reference sequence). The CDR3 runs to 16 residues. The CDR3 bases are TGTGCCAGCGCACCTAGCGGGGGGGTGGGGTACAATGAGCAGTTCTTC. Its protein is CASAPSGGVGYNEQFF.

The V gene is TRBV6-2 or TRBV6-3, the J gene TRBJ2-7, with TRBD2 identical over 7 bases. Trimming removed 4 bases from V and 9 bases from J; junction bases left unmatched: 6. The CDR3 contains 12 residues. The germline CDR1 and CDR2 sequences are MNHEY and SVGEGT. This chain's CDR3 is CASSSGLVGQYV. DNA of the CDR3: TGTGCCAGCAGTTCTGGACTAGTCGGGCAGTACGTC.

The V and J genes are TRBV20-1 and TRBJ2-4, with a possible D match to TRBD2 (5 bases). This CDR3 is 12 amino acids long. V shed 3 bases and J shed 6 bases, with 9 bases lying between them. Per the germline V gene, CDR1 is DFQATT and CDR2 is SNEGSKA (reference sequence). The CDR3 protein is CSARFRGNIQYF. Here the CDR3 DNA reads TGCAGTGCTAGGTTCCGGGGAAACATTCAGTACTTC.

This clonotype was picked up a small number of times. This chain joins TRBV13 and TRBJ1-1, with D possibly TRBD1 on 6 matching bases. The germline V gene has CDR1 PRHDT and CDR2 FYEKMQ (reference sequence). Trimming cost V 5 bases and J 4 bases, with 14 bases left between them. The CDR3 sequence is 14 residues long. CDR3 residues: CASSTQGRGTEAFF. CDR3 in DNA: TGTGCCAGCAGCACCCAGGGGAGGGGCACTGAAGCTTTCTTT.

Only a few counts were recorded for this clonotype. The chain recombines TRBV6-5 with TRBJ2-7; no definite D call. Germline V gives CDR1 MNHEY, CDR2 SVGAGI. The CDR3 covers 15 residues. Between the trimmed V and J ends, which lost 6 bases and 2 bases, there was a span of 17 bases. The CDR3 loop reads CASRTIPLDAYEQYV. The CDR3 DNA reads TGTGCCAGCAGGACGATACCCCTTGATGCCTACGAGCAGTACGTC.

V and J are TRBV4-1 and TRBJ2-4, with 8 bases fitting TRBD2. This CDR3 has 15 residues. Germline trimming cut 3 bases from V and 7 bases from J; bases unmatched to any gene: 8. Germline loops: CDR1 MGHRA, CDR2 YSYEKL. CDR3 residues: CASSQPGTSRNIQYF. The CDR3 bases are TGCGCCAGCAGCCAGCCCGGGACTAGTCGCAACATTCAGTACTTC.

The chain is built from TRBV14 and TRBJ2-7, with unresolved D. Germline values: CDR1 SGHDN, CDR2 FVKESK. The CDR3 contains 13 residues. Trimming removed 8 bases from V and 3 bases from J, with 14 bases in between. In DNA, the CDR3 is TGTGCCAGCTCCTCTCAAGAGGACTACGAGCAGTACGTC. Residues: CASSSQEDYEQYV.

This clonotype has only a few counts. CDR3 sequence: CASSLSKDTQYF. In nucleotides, the CDR3 is TGTGCCAGCAGCCTGTCAAAAGATACGCAGTATTTT. This chain joins TRBV9 and TRBJ2-3; D ambiguous. Trimming removed 4 bases at V and 5 bases at J, with 8 bases between. The CDR3 has 12 residues. Per the germline V gene, CDR1 is SGDLS and CDR2 is YYNGEE. Full variable domain (missing parts from reference TRBV9 and TRBJ2-3): DSGVTQTPKHLITATGQRVTLRCSPRSGDLSVYWYQQSLDQGLQFLIQYYNGEERAKGNILERFSAQQFPDLHSELNLSSLELGDSALYFCASSLSKDTQYFGPGTRLTVL.

This clonotype appeared many times. This sequence joins TRBV5-1 and TRBJ2-7; no firm D call. Germline CDR1 is SGHRS and CDR2 is YFSETQ. This CDR3 is built from 12 residues. Trimming took off 0 bases at V and 4 bases at J, with 5 bases between the two ends. DNA for the CDR3: TGCGCCAGCAGCTTGGGAGAGTACGAGCAGTACTTC. Translated: CASSLGEYEQYF.

Only a few counts were recorded for this clonotype. V usage is TRBV29-1 and J usage is TRBJ1-1; no clear D gene. Germline CDR1 and CDR2: SQVTM and ANQGSEA. The CDR3 is 12 amino acids. V shed 8 bases and J shed 1 base, with 11 bases lying between them. The CDR3 reads CSYCEGNTEAFF. CDR3 nucleotides: TGCAGCTACTGCGAGGGGAACACTGAAGCTTTCTTT. Based on the CDR3 plus reference TRBV29-1 and TRBJ1-1, the full variable domain is SAVISQKPSRDICQRGTSLTIQCQVDSQVTMMFWYRQQPGQSLTLIATANQGSEATYESGFVIDKFPISRPNLTFSTLTVSNMSPEDSSIYLCSYCEGNTEAFFGQGTRLTVV.

The rearrangement joins TRBV12-3 or TRBV12-4 to TRBJ2-3; 9 bases are a match to TRBD1. The ends lost 1 base at V and 2 bases at J; junction bases unmatched: 1. This CDR3 is 15 amino acids long. CDR3 DNA sequence: TGTGCCAGCAGTTTAGACAGGGGGCACACAGATACGCAGTATTTT. It codes for CASSLDRGHTDTQYF.

This clonotype was seen more than once but under ten times. The chain combines TRBV20-1 with TRBJ2-4; 7 nucleotides line up with TRBD1. Germline V gives CDR1 DFQATT, CDR2 SNEGSKA (reference sequence). With 6 bases clipped from V and 1 base from J, the junction kept 6 bases outside the gene matches. This CDR3 has 14 residues. CDR3 sequence reads: CSANKQGAKNIQYF. As DNA, the CDR3 is TGCAGTGCCAACAAACAGGGGGCCAAAAACATTCAGTACTTC.

This clonotype was seen more than once but under ten times. The chain recombines TRBV9 with TRBJ2-5; D ambiguous. Trimming left V 1 base short and J 3 bases short, with 10 bases between. From germline, CDR1 is SGDLS and CDR2 YYNGEE. This CDR3 has 14 amino acids. CDR3 nucleotide sequence: TGTGCCAGCAGCGTATCCGGTTCCGAAGAGACCCAGTACTTC. Residues: CASSVSGSEETQYF. Full variable domain (outside the CDR3, taken from reference TRBV9 and TRBJ2-5): DSGVTQTPKHLITATGQRVTLRCSPRSGDLSVYWYQQSLDQGLQFLIQYYNGEERAKGNILERFSAQQFPDLHSELNLSSLELGDSALYFCASSVSGSEETQYFGPGTRLLVL.

The sample holds many counts of this clonotype. The CDR3 here is CASSEPTGSETQYF. CDR3 nucleotide sequence: TGCGCCAGCAGCGAACCGACCGGGTCGGAGACCCAGTACTTC. The chain recombines TRBV5-1 with TRBJ2-5; D is ambiguous. V dropped 4 bases and J dropped 5 bases, with 15 bases sitting between them. CDR3 length: 14 amino acids. Germline V CDR1 and CDR2: SGHRS, YFSETQ.

This clonotype has ten or more counts. The chain recombines TRBV6-2 or TRBV6-3 with TRBJ2-6; D uncertain. This CDR3 has 13 amino acids. Trimming removed 6 bases at V and 4 bases at J, with 7 bases between. Germline values: CDR1 MNHEY, CDR2 SVGEGT. CDR3 region: CASRTAGANVLTF. CDR3 DNA: TGTGCCAGCAGGACGGCCGGGGCCAACGTCCTGACTTTC.

The chain joins TRBV7-8 to TRBJ2-7; TRBD1 is a possible D gene (7 bases). V dropped 1 base and J dropped 4 bases, with 20 bases sitting between them. Per germline, CDR1 SGHVS and CDR2 FQNEAQ. The CDR3 is 17 amino acids. The CDR3 DNA follows: TGTGCCAGCAGCTTAGAGCGGAGGGCAGGGGGACGGTACGAGCAGTACGTC. It yields the protein CASSLERRAGGRYEQYV.

The table lists this clonotype with a few counts. The V gene is TRBV29-1, the J gene TRBJ2-3; TRBD2 agrees at 8 bases. The germline V gene encodes CDR1 SQVTM and CDR2 ANQGSEA. The junction had 7 bases not matched to a gene; V was cut back by 0 bases and J by 2 bases. The CDR3 consists of 16 residues. CDR3 in amino acids: CSVEDPLGGATDTQYF. The CDR3 DNA follows: TGCAGCGTTGAAGATCCCCTCGGGGGGGCCACAGATACGCAGTATTTT.

The chain recombines TRBV7-9 with TRBJ1-2, with D possibly matching TRBD1 (5 bases). This CDR3 contains 12 residues. From germline, CDR1 is SEHNR and CDR2 FQNEAQ (reference sequence). V lost 5 bases and J lost 5, with 9 bases in between. CDR3 protein: CASSKTAYGYTF. The CDR3 DNA reads TGTGCCAGCAGCAAGACAGCTTATGGCTACACCTTC.

The chain combines TRBV18 with TRBJ2-7, with D unresolved. Germline V gives CDR1 KGHSH, CDR2 LQKENI. The CDR3 totals 15 residues. V gave up 2 bases and J gave up 0 bases, with 11 bases separating them. CDR3 loop: CASSPSSVHSYEQYF. The CDR3 coding sequence is TGTGCCAGCTCACCATCCAGCGTCCACTCCTACGAGCAGTACTTC.